This entry lists 31 T cell receptor beta chains sequenced from one sample in a study of cytomegalovirus exposure and HLA in healthy donors. PCR primers comprised 60 Vbeta and 13 Jbeta primers. Clones were sequenced by immunoSEQ multiplex PCR, and TCRdb holds only the in-frame ones, with some missing. This sample has under 150,000 clones, with 80% found just once. Material: PBMCs. The receptors shown here come from a male donor in good health and CMV-seronegative.

For this clone: At the DNA level, this CDR3 is encoded by other sequences in the same sample as well. V usage is TRBV7-3 and J usage is TRBJ2-3, with D unclear. Germline V CDR1 and CDR2: SGHTA, FQGTGA. This CDR3 contains 15 residues. V was cut by 0 bases and J by 0 bases, with 7 bases left in between. The CDR3 sequence: CASSLTIASTDTQYF. In DNA form, the CDR3 reads TGTGCCAGCAGCTTAACAATAGCTAGCACAGATACGCAGTATTTT.

This clone was seen a single time. V is TRBV2 and J is TRBJ1-1; no firm D call. Germline CDR1 SNHLY, CDR2 FYNNEI. The CDR3 has 14 residues. Trimming shortened V by 8 bases and J by 0 bases, and 13 bases separated the two germline ends. The CDR3 here is CASVREYMNTEAFF. Written as DNA, the CDR3 is TGTGCCAGCGTGCGGGAGTACATGAACACTGAAGCTTTCTTT.

The CDR3, as DNA: TGTGCCAGCACGATCACTGGGGGAGGGAGGGCCGATGGCTACACCTTC. It is translated as CASTITGGGRADGYTF. The rearrangement joins TRBV2 to TRBJ1-2; tentative D call: TRBD1 (5 bases). This CDR3 region has 16 residues. Trimming removed 7 bases at V and 6 bases at J, with 24 bases between. Germline V gives CDR1 SNHLY, CDR2 FYNNEI.

This clone was counted a single time. J is TRBJ2-6 and V is TRBV28; 7 positions match TRBD1. V was pared by 5 bases and J by 4 bases, with 8 bases of the junction left unmatched. The CDR3 is made up of 16 amino acids. Per germline, CDR1 MDHEN and CDR2 SYDVKM. The CDR3 here is CASSQRTGTGANVLTF. The CDR3 region has the DNA TGTGCCAGCAGTCAACGGACAGGAACCGGGGCCAACGTCCTGACTTTC.

The chain couples TRBV6-5 to TRBJ2-5; D ambiguous. The germline V gene has CDR1 MNHEY and CDR2 SVGAGI. V was shortened by 8 bases and J by 2 bases, with 6 bases between the two germline ends. CDR3 length equals 11 residues. The CDR3 bases are TGTGCCAGCGAGATGCAAGAGACCCAGTACTTC. The encoded protein is CASEMQETQYF.

The genes are TRBV23-1 and TRBJ2-3; 11 bases agree with TRBD1. TRBV23-1 is reported as an ORF; its role is uncertain. The CDR3 runs to 19 residues. Unmatched junction bases numbered 13, after V lost 3 bases and J lost 2 bases. CDR3 nucleotide sequence: TGCGCCAGCAGTCATCATCTCCGGGACAGGGGGAGGTACACAGATACGCAGTATTTT. Its protein product is CASSHHLRDRGRYTDTQYF.

This chain uses TRBV5-5 with TRBJ1-4; TRBD1 agrees at 10 bases. Trimming removed 4 bases from V and 3 bases from J; junction bases left unmatched: 6. Germline V gene lookup returns CDR1 SGHKS and CDR2 YYEKEE (reference sequence). The CDR3 is 16 residues long. The CDR3 here is CASSLGQGVSNEKLFF. The CDR3, as DNA: TGTGCCAGCAGCCTAGGACAGGGGGTGTCTAATGAAAAACTGTTTTTT.

V is TRBV6-5 and J is TRBJ1-1; no firm D call. This CDR3 region has 15 residues. With 2 bases removed from V and 13 bases from J, the gap between germline ends came to 23 bases. Germline CDR1 is MNHEY and CDR2 is SVGAGI. In nucleotides, the CDR3 is TGTGCCAGCAGTTACATCGTTGTTTTGGGCCCGGTGAATTTCTTT. Protein: CASSYIVVLGPVNFF.

In its sample, this clone was seen once. The chain joins TRBV5-4 to TRBJ1-2, with D uncertain. Deletions cut 3 bases from V and 3 bases from J, with 21 bases between. Germline loops: CDR1 SGHNT, CDR2 YYREEE (reference sequence). The CDR3 is 17 residues long. The CDR3 DNA is TGTGCCAGCAGCTCATATAGCGACTTCACAGAGCACTATGGCTACACCTTC. Protein sequence: CASSSYSDFTEHYGYTF.

This chain connects TRBV25-1 to TRBJ1-4, with D possibly matching TRBD1 (5 bases). Trimming removed 8 bases from V and 8 bases from J, with 15 bases in between. This CDR3 contains 13 residues. CDR1 MGHDK and CDR2 SYGVNS come from the germline V gene. Here the CDR3 DNA reads TGTGCCAGCCAGGGCCTGCGGGAAGAAAAACTGTTTTTT. It specifies CASQGLREEKLFF.

The chain combines TRBV2 with TRBJ1-1; 7 positions agree with TRBD1. CDR3 length: 15 amino acids. With V trimmed by 3 bases and J by 1 base, 5 bases remained unmatched. Germline V gives CDR1 SNHLY, CDR2 FYNNEI. CDR3 region: CASSERGRTNTEAFF. For the CDR3, the DNA is TGTGCCAGCAGTGAGAGGGGGCGGACGAACACTGAAGCTTTCTTT.

This clone was seen a single time. The gene calls are TRBV6-1 and TRBJ2-6; D is uncertain. This CDR3 spans 15 amino acids. CDR1 and CDR2 (germline): MNHNS, SASEGT. Trimming cost V 4 bases and J 0 bases, with 7 bases left between them. CDR3 sequence reads: CASSAQFSGANVLTF. The CDR3 coding sequence is TGTGCCAGCAGTGCCCAATTCTCTGGGGCCAACGTCCTGACTTTC.

CDR3 nucleotides: TGTGCCAGTAGTGTAGCGGGAGGTCTTGATGAGCAGTTCTTC. As protein: CASSVAGGLDEQFF. The J gene is TRBJ2-1, the V gene TRBV19; 10 positions match TRBD2. J was trimmed by 8 bases and V by 5 bases; bases with no gene match: 6. CDR3 length equals 14 residues. CDR1 is LNHDA and CDR2 is SQIVND in the germline V gene (reference sequence).

This clone was detected only once. The rearrangement uses TRBV10-1 and TRBJ2-5, with a possible D match to TRBD1 (6 bases). Trimming shortened V by 3 bases and J by 5 bases, and 13 bases separated the two germline ends. Germline CDR1 is WNHNN and CDR2 is SYGVQD (reference sequence). This CDR3 region has 14 residues. DNA of the CDR3: TGCGCCAGCAGTGACTTGGGGGCCCGGGAGACCCAGTACTTC. Translating gives CASSDLGARETQYF.

The chain carries TRBV7-2 and TRBJ1-3, with D possibly TRBD1 on 6 matching bases. V was pared by 5 bases and J by 1 base, with 12 bases between. The length of the CDR3 is 15 residues. Germline loops: CDR1 SGHTA, CDR2 FQGNSA. CDR3 sequence: CASSPIDRSGNTIYF. In nucleotides, the CDR3 is TGTGCCAGCAGCCCGATTGACAGGTCTGGAAACACCATATATTTT.

This sequence joins TRBV29-1 and TRBJ2-4; TRBD1 matches at 7 bases. CDR1 and CDR2 (germline): SQVTM, ANQGSEA. The CDR3 totals 12 residues. The ends lost 7 bases at V and 12 bases at J; junction bases unmatched: 12. The CDR3 spells CSAGHNGDSQYF. The CDR3, as DNA: TGCAGCGCCGGACACAACGGGGACAGTCAGTACTTC.

There are a few counts of this clone. The chain combines TRBV5-4 with TRBJ2-5, with D perhaps matching TRBD2 (5 bases). In germline, CDR1 is SGHNT, CDR2 YYREEE (reference sequence). V shed 0 bases and J shed 4 bases, with 16 bases lying between them. The CDR3 is made up of 16 amino acids. CDR3 loop: CASSLDRLGSGETQYF. The CDR3 DNA follows: TGTGCCAGCAGCTTGGACCGGCTGGGGAGCGGAGAGACCCAGTACTTC.

V and J are TRBV30 and TRBJ1-1, with D perhaps matching TRBD1 (6 bases). With 5 bases removed from V and 6 bases from J, the gap between germline ends came to 7 bases. Germline V gives CDR1 GTSNPN, CDR2 SVGIG (reference sequence). The CDR3 sequence is 10 residues long. The CDR3 sequence is CAWGGSEAFF. The CDR3 DNA sequence: TGTGCCTGGGGGGGCTCTGAAGCTTTCTTT.

V and J are TRBV28 and TRBJ2-5; 9 nucleotides agree with TRBD1. The length of the CDR3 is 15 residues. Trimming took 6 bases from V and 4 from J; bases not matched to a gene: 9. CDR1 is MDHEN, CDR2 SYDVKM, per germline. In nucleotides, the CDR3 is TGTGCCAGCAGCCAACAGGGGGCCCGGGGAGAGACCCAGTACTTC. Translated: CASSQQGARGETQYF.

The chain couples TRBV5-1 to TRBJ1-1, with TRBD1 identical over 8 bases. V gave up 2 bases and J gave up 6 bases; unmatched junction bases: 3. Germline V lookup: CDR1 SGHRS, CDR2 YFSETQ. The CDR3 spans 13 residues. The CDR3 region is CASSFPGQAEAFF. The CDR3 DNA sequence: TGCGCCAGCAGCTTTCCGGGACAGGCTGAAGCTTTCTTT.

The chain is built from TRBV7-3 and TRBJ2-5; D is possibly TRBD1 (6 bases). CDR1 and CDR2 from the germline V gene are SGHTA and FQGTGA. The CDR3 runs to 14 residues. V was cut by 5 bases and J by 1 base, with 11 bases left in between. This chain's CDR3 is CASSPSGAQETQYF. The CDR3 DNA reads TGTGCCAGCAGCCCATCAGGGGCCCAAGAGACCCAGTACTTC.

This rearrangement joins TRBV6-5 to TRBJ2-5; 8 bases are shared with TRBD2. The J call is in doubt because the DNA end fits TRBJ2-7 better. The CDR3 is made up of 14 amino acids. The germline CDR1 and CDR2 sequences are MNHEY and SVGAGI. CDR3 nucleotide sequence: TGTGCCAGCAGCCCGGGACTAGAAGGCCTCGAGCAGTACTTC. It yields the protein CASSPGLEGLEQYF.

This clone was counted between two and nine times. J is TRBJ1-4 and V is TRBV5-1; D is unclear. The germline V gene has CDR1 SGHRS and CDR2 YFSETQ. V lost 4 bases and J 0 bases, leaving 10 bases between the germline ends. This CDR3 is built from 15 residues. This CDR3 is CASSPTSPTNEKLFF. The CDR3 DNA reads TGCGCCAGCAGCCCTACGTCTCCAACTAATGAAAAACTGTTTTTT.

This clone has just one count. This chain joins TRBV7-2 and TRBJ1-1; tentative D call: TRBD1 (5 bases). Trimming shortened V by 6 bases and J by 3 bases, and 11 bases separated the two germline ends. Looked up from germline, CDR1 is SGHTA and CDR2 is FQGNSA. The CDR3 length is 13 residues. CDR3 in amino acids: CASRSRAYTEAFF. In nucleotides, the CDR3 is TGTGCCAGCAGATCCAGGGCATACACTGAAGCTTTCTTT.

DNA of the CDR3: TGTGCCAGCTCTGACACGGACTACAATGAGCAGTTCTTC. Amino acids: CASSDTDYNEQFF. The chain links TRBV6-5 to TRBJ2-1; the D is unclear. This CDR3 contains 13 residues. Germline assignment: CDR1 MNHEY and CDR2 SVGAGI. The V and J ends lost 8 bases and 3 bases respectively, with 11 bases between them.

The J gene is TRBJ2-7, the V gene TRBV19; 11 nucleotides line up with TRBD1. V lost 5 bases to trimming and J lost 6 bases; unmatched junction nucleotides: 6. The germline CDR1 and CDR2 sequences are LNHDA and SQIVND (reference sequence). This CDR3 is 14 amino acids long. The CDR3 protein is CASSLGQGAGEQYF. The CDR3 DNA reads as TGTGCCAGTAGTCTCGGACAGGGGGCGGGCGAGCAGTACTTC.

This clone has a handful of counts. At one boundary the junction diverges from the germline segment, which might be a read error. V and J are TRBV7-9 and TRBJ2-2; 9 bases are shared with TRBD2. CDR1 and CDR2 (germline): SEHNR, FQNEAQ (reference sequence). There are 16 residues in the CDR3. DNA for the CDR3: TGTTCCAGCAGCTATGAGCGGGAGGCTAACACCGGGGAGCTGTTTTTT. It translates to CSSSYEREANTGELFF. The full variable domain, in which reference TRBV7-9 and TRBJ2-2 provide the parts outside the CDR3, is DTGVSQNPRHKITKRGQNVTFRCDPISEHNRLYWYRQTLGQGPEFLTYFQNEAQLEKSRLLSDRFSAERPKGSFSTLEIQRTEQGDSAMYLCSSSYEREANTGELFFGEGSRLTVL.

As DNA, the CDR3 is TGTGCCTGCGATCAGGGGAGCTCTGAAGCTTTCTTT. It translates to CACDQGSSEAFF. V and J are TRBV30 and TRBJ1-1, with D possibly TRBD1 on 6 matching bases. V lost 6 bases, J lost 6 bases, and 14 bases lay in between. Germline V gives CDR1 GTSNPN, CDR2 SVGIG (reference sequence). The CDR3 covers 12 residues.

V gene TRBV6-6 combines with J gene TRBJ2-1; 9 nucleotides match TRBD2. Unmatched junction bases numbered 7, after V lost 4 bases and J lost 6 bases. The CDR3 contains 15 residues. The V gene's germline CDR1 is MNHNY and CDR2 SVGAGI (reference sequence). Here the CDR3 DNA reads TGTGCCAGCAGTTTTGGAACTAGCGGGCGCAATGAGCAGTTCTTC. Translating gives CASSFGTSGRNEQFF.

This sequence joins TRBV12-5 and TRBJ2-5; 15 nucleotides agree with TRBD2. Germline V gene sequence: CDR1 LGHNT, CDR2 FRNRAP. The CDR3 is 17 residues long. V was pared by 6 bases and J by 1 base, with 6 bases of the junction left unmatched. The CDR3, as DNA: TGTGCTAGTGGCATTGGACTAGCGGGAGGGTTCCAAGAGACCCAGTACTTC. This gives the protein CASGIGLAGGFQETQYF.

The genes are TRBV5-1 and TRBJ2-7; possibly TRBD1 for D (6 bases). The V end lost 1 base, the J end lost 5 bases, and 13 bases lay between the germline ends. Germline V gene sequence: CDR1 SGHRS, CDR2 YFSETQ. CDR3 size: 14 residues. The CDR3 DNA reads as TGCGCCAGCAGCTTGTTTGTGAAGGGGGACGAGCAGTACTTC. This encodes CASSLFVKGDEQYF.